These T cell receptor beta chains were read from a single sample in a study of T cell repertoires in cytomegalovirus infection. TCRdb passed the reads through MiXCR, listing each CDR3 protein once. The sample includes roughly 230,000 distinct CDR3 sequences, 15% to 20% seen only once; the top ten take roughly half. The sequencing input was CD8+ T cells from PBMCs. These receptor sequences come from a human donor in good health (CMV status not recorded). Some clones in this sample may be carry-over from other donors' samples. The CDR3 runs from the conserved cysteine through the conserved F or W. The order of the fields is V gene, D gene, clone size, CDR3 length, J gene, CDR3 DNA, CDR3 protein. D genes are given only for firm matches. Size is omitted from some rows. Given values are once, few, many or a class for expanded clones.

TRBV10-1,-,many,14,TRBJ1-5,TGCGCCAACGAGACCCCTCCAGGCAATCAGCCCCAGCATTTT,CANETPPGNQPQHF
TRBV7-2,-,many,15,TRBJ2-3,TGTGCCAGCAGCTCGCACAGGGCTCTTGACTCTACGCAGTATTTT,CASSSHRALDSTQYF
TRBV11-2,TRBD2,few,17,TRBJ2-1,TGTGCCAGCAGCTTAGATTTCACTAGCGGACCCTACAATGAGCAGTTCTTC,CASSLDFTSGPYNEQFF
TRBV20-1,-,few,14,TRBJ2-2,TGCAGTGCCAAACCTAGGGAATTTATAGGGGAGCTGTTTTTT,CSAKPREFIGELFF
TRBV13,-,-,16,TRBJ2-3,TGTGCCAGTCCCCGCCGCACAGGGCAAAGCACAGATACGCCGTATTTT,CASPRRTGQSTDTPYF
TRBV6-5,-,-,16,TRBJ2-6,TGTGCCAGCAGTTATGGTCTCTACACTGGGGCCAACGTCCTGACTTTC,CASSYGLYTGANVLTF
TRBV7-9,-,-,14,TRBJ2-7,TGTGCCAGCAGTGAAGACCCCAGATCCTACGAGCAGTACTTC,CASSEDPRSYEQYF
TRBV7-6,TRBD1,-,16,TRBJ1-2,TGTGCCAGCAGCTCACTACGGGACAGGGTTAATGATGGCTACACCTTC,CASSSLRDRVNDGYTF
TRBV5-5,-,few,13,TRBJ2-5,TGTGCCAGCAGCTTTACCCCCCCCGAGACCCAGTACTTC,CASSFTPPETQYF
TRBV7-9,-,many,13,TRBJ2-1,TGTGCCAGCAGCTTAGACTTATACAATGAGCAGTTCTTC,CASSLDLYNEQFF
TRBV4-3,-,-,13,TRBJ2-1,TGCGCCAGCAGCCAAGATCGGGACAATGAGCAGTTCTTC,CASSQDRDNEQFF
TRBV2,TRBD1,many,18,TRBJ1-5,TGTGCCAGCAGCTCTGAACCGGGACAGGGGAGGGTAGCTCAGCCCCAGCATTTT,CASSSEPGQGRVAQPQHF
TRBV2,-,-,13,TRBJ1-5,TGTGCCAGCAGTGAAGCGCTGGGTCAGCCCCAGCATTTT,CASSEALGQPQHF
TRBV28,-,once,14,TRBJ1-6,TGTGCCAGCAGTTTAGGGGGTACGGGGTCACCCCTCCACTTT,CASSLGGTGSPLHF
TRBV7-8,-,-,15,TRBJ2-3,TGTGCCAGCAGCTTAGTTATACAACACACAGATACGCAGTATTTT,CASSLVIQHTDTQYF
TRBV28,-,-,14,TRBJ1-1,TGTGCCAGCAGTTTTGAGGAGGGCTACACTGAAGCTTTCTTT,CASSFEEGYTEAFF
TRBV5-1,-,-,13,TRBJ2-6,TGCGCCAGCAGCTTGTCTGGGACCAACGTCCTGACTTTC,CASSLSGTNVLTF
TRBV24-1,-,-,13,TRBJ1-5,TGTGCCACCTCGGGAGATAGCAATCAGCCCCAGCATTTT,CATSGDSNQPQHF
TRBV9,-,few,15,TRBJ2-7,TGTGCCAGCAGCGAGGGGCAGGGGGGCTCCTACGAGCAGTACTTC,CASSEGQGGSYEQYF
TRBV7-8,-,many,15,TRBJ1-2,TGTGCCAGCAGCTTAGTATCGGGGCCGGGGAGTGGCTACACCTTC,CASSLVSGPGSGYTF
TRBV6-4,TRBD2,few,16,TRBJ2-1,TGTGCCAGCAGTGACCCTAGCGGGGCCCCCTTCAATGAGCAGTTCTTC,CASSDPSGAPFNEQFF
TRBV12-5,-,many,14,TRBJ1-1,TGTGCTAGTGGTTTGGTAGACGGGAACACTGAAGCTTTCTTT,CASGLVDGNTEAFF
TRBV6-1,-,few,13,TRBJ1-5,TGTGCCAGCAGGTGGGGGGAGAATCAGCCCCAGCATTTT,CASRWGENQPQHF
TRBV15,-,-,17,TRBJ1-5,TGTGCCACCAGCAGAGATCTAAGTTATGGTCGAGGGCAGCCCCAGCATTTT,CATSRDLSYGRGQPQHF
TRBV7-9,-,-,16,TRBJ1-1,TGTGCCAGCAGCTCTCTCCGGGGGGCAGGGAACACTGAAGCTTTCTTT,CASSSLRGAGNTEAFF
TRBV28,-,-,16,TRBJ1-1,TGTGCCAGCAGTACCACGACAGGACACATGAACACTGAAGCTTTCTTT,CASSTTTGHMNTEAFF
TRBV6-5,TRBD1,-,13,TRBJ1-2,TGTGCCAGCAGTTACCGGCAGGGGGATGGCTACACCTTC,CASSYRQGDGYTF
TRBV6-5,-,many,11,TRBJ1-2,TGTGCCAGCAGGGAGGGCTATGGCTACACCTTC,CASREGYGYTF
TRBV6-2/TRBV6-3,-,many,13,TRBJ2-7,TGTGCCAGCAGCGCCACTAGGATCTACGAGCAGTACTTC,CASSATRIYEQYF
TRBV7-6,-,many,12,TRBJ2-1,TGTGCTGTACACAACTCCTACAATGAGCAGTTCTTC,CAVHNSYNEQFF
TRBV29-1,-,few,14,TRBJ2-7,TGCAGCGTGGCAGTGGTCGCACCTTCCTACGAGCAGTACTTC,CSVAVVAPSYEQYF
TRBV28,-,many,16,TRBJ2-7,TGTGCCAGCAGTCCCCGGGACCAACCAAGGGGCTACGAGCAGTACTTC,CASSPRDQPRGYEQYF
TRBV27,-,-,15,TRBJ1-6,TGTGCCAGCGGAGCGGCAGTAGGGTTGACTTCACTCCTCCACTTT,CASGAAVGLTSLLHF
TRBV7-8,-,many,13,TRBJ1-4,TGTGCCAGCAGCTCCCCCCAGGGGGAAAAACTGTTTTTT,CASSSPQGEKLFF
TRBV7-6,TRBD1,many,15,TRBJ1-6,TGTGCCAGCAGCTTAGCCGACAGGGTTCATTCACCCCTCCACTTT,CASSLADRVHSPLHF
TRBV20-1,-,many,13,TRBJ1-1,TGCAGTGCTACGGGGCCTCTTAACACTGAAGCTTTCTTT,CSATGPLNTEAFF
TRBV12-3/TRBV12-4,TRBD1,many,13,TRBJ1-1,TGTGCCAGCACCCGGACAGGGAGCACTGAAGCTTTCTTT,CASTRTGSTEAFF
TRBV20-1,-,once,15,TRBJ1-1,TGCAGTGCTAGAGATCCTTCCCAGGGTTCAGCTGAAGCTTTCTTT,CSARDPSQGSAEAFF
TRBV2,-,-,11,TRBJ2-1,TGTGCCCAGCAGGCCGGTGATGAGCAGTTCTTC,CAQQAGDEQFF
TRBV7-6,TRBD2,once,16,TRBJ2-1,TGTGCCAGCAGCCAGCCGGGGGCGGGGGGTTACAATGAGCAGTTCTTC,CASSQPGAGGYNEQFF
TRBV5-6,-,few,14,TRBJ2-1,TGTGCCAGCAGCTTGTTCAGGGATAGGTATGAGCAGTTCTTC,CASSLFRDRYEQFF
TRBV16,-,many,15,TRBJ1-5,TGTGCCAGCAGCCTTTCTTTGTCCAGCAATCAGCCCCAGCATTTT,CASSLSLSSNQPQHF
TRBV2,TRBD1,-,12,TRBJ2-7,TGTGCCATCCAGACAGGGACCTACGAGCAGTACTTC,CAIQTGTYEQYF
TRBV24-1,TRBD1,-,16,TRBJ2-1,TGTGCCACCAGTGATTCAGGGGGCGACTCTTACAATGAGCAGTTCTTC,CATSDSGGDSYNEQFF
TRBV11-1,-,many,13,TRBJ1-1,TGTGCCAGCAGCGGAGACGGAGACACTGAAGCTTTCTTT,CASSGDGDTEAFF
TRBV2,-,-,14,TRBJ2-4,TGTGCCAGCAGAGCGAGGGGCCTTGAGGACATTCAGTACTTC,CASRARGLEDIQYF
TRBV7-9,-,-,16,TRBJ2-3,TGTGCCAGCAGCTCAGGCGACCTAAGTGGAACAGATACGCAGTATTTT,CASSSGDLSGTDTQYF
TRBV6-2/TRBV6-3,TRBD1,-,17,TRBJ2-3,TGTGCCAGCAGTTACTCCGTCCCGGGACAGGGGGAAGATACGCAGTATTTT,CASSYSVPGQGEDTQYF